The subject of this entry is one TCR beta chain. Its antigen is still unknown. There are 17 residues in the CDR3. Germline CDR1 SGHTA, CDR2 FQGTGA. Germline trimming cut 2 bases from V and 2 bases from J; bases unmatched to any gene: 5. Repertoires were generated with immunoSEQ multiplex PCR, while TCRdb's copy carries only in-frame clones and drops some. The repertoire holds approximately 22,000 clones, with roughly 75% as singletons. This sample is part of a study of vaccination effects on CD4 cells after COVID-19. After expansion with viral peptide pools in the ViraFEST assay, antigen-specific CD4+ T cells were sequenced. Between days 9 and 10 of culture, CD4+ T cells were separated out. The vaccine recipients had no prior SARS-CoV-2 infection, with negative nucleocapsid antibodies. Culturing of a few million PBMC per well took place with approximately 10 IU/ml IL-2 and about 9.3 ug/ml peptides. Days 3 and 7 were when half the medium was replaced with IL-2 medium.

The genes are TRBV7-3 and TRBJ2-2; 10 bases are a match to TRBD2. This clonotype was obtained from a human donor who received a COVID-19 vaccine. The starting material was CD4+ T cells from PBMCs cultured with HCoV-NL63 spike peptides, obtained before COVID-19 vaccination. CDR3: CASSLPSGGANTGELFF. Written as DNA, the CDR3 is TGTGCCAGCAGCTTACCCAGCGGGGGGGCCAACACCGGGGAGCTGTTTTTT.